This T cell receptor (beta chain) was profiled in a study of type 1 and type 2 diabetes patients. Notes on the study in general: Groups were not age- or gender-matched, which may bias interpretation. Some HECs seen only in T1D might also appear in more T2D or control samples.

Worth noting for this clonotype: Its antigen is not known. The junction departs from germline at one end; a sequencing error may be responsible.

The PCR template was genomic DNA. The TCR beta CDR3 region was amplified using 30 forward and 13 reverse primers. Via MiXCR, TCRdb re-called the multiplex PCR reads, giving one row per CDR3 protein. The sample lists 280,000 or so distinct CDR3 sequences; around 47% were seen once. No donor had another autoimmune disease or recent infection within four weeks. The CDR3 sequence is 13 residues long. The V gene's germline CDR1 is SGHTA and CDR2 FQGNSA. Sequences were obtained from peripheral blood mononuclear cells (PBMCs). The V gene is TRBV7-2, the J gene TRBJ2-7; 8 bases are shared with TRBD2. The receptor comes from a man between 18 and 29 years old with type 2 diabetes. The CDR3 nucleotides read TGCGCCAGCAGCCAAGATAGCGGGGTCGAGCAGTACTTC. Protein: CASSQDSGVEQYF.